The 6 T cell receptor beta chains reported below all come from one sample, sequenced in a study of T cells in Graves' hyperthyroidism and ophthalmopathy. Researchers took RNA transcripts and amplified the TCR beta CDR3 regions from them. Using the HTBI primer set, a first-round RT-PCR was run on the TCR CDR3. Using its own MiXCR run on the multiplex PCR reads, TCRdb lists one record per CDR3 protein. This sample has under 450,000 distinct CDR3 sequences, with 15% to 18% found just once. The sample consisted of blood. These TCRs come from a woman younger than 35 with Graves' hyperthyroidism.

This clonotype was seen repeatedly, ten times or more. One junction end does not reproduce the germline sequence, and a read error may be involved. DNA for the CDR3: TGTGCCAGCAACTTGGACAGGGCCCTCTATGGCTACACCTTC. Translated, it gives CASNLDRALYGYTF. The rearrangement joins TRBV5-6 to TRBJ1-2; 8 nucleotides agree with TRBD1. The CDR3 sequence is 14 residues long. Germline V gene sequence: CDR1 SGHDT, CDR2 YYEEEE.

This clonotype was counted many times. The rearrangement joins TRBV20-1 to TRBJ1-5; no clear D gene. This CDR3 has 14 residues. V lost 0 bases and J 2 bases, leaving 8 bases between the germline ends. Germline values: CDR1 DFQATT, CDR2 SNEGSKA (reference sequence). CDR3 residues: CSAREALGNQPQHF. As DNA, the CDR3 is TGCAGTGCTAGAGAGGCTTTGGGCAATCAGCCCCAGCATTTT.

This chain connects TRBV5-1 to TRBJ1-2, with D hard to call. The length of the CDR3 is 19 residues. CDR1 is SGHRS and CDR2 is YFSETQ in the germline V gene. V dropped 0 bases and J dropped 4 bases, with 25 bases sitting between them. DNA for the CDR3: TGCGCCAGCAGCTTGGCCCAACCTCGGGCGACCAGCGTGCCCTATGGCTACACCTTC. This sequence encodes CASSLAQPRATSVPYGYTF.

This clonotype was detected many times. CDR3 amino acids: CASSPSSGSHEQYF. CDR3 coding DNA: TGTGCCAGCTCACCGTCTAGCGGGAGCCACGAGCAGTACTTC. The V gene is TRBV18, the J gene TRBJ2-7; TRBD2 aligns across 10 bases. The ends lost 3 bases at V and 5 bases at J; junction bases unmatched: 4. The CDR3 loop spans 14 amino acids. Germline-derived CDR1 and CDR2 are KGHSH and LQKENI.

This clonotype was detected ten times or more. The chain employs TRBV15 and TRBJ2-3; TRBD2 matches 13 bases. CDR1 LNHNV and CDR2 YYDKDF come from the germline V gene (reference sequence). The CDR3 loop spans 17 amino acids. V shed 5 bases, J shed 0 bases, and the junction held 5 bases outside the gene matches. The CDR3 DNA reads TGTGCCACCAGCGTGGGGACTAGCGGGACTAGCACAGATACGCAGTATTTT. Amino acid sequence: CATSVGTSGTSTDTQYF.

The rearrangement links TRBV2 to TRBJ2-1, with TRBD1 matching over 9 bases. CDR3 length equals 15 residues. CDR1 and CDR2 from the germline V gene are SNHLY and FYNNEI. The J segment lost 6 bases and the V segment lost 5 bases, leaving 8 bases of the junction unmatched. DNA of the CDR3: TGTGCCAGCAGTAATACAGGGGGCTCCGCCAATGAGCAGTTCTTC. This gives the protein CASSNTGGSANEQFF.